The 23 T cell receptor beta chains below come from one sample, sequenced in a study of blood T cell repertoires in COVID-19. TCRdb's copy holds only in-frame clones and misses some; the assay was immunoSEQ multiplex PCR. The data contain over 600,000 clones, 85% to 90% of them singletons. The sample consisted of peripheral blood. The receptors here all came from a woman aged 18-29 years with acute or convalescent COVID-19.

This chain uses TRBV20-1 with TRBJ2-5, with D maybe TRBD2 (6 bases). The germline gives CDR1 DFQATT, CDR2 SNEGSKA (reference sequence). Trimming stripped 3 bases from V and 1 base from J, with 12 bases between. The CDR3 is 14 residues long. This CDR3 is CSASASGSQETQYF. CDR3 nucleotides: TGCAGTGCTAGTGCTTCCGGGAGCCAAGAGACCCAGTACTTC.

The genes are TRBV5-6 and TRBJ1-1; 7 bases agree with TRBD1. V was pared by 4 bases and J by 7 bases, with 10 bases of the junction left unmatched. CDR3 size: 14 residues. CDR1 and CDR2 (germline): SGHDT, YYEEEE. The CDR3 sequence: CASSEEPGQYEAFF. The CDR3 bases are TGTGCCAGCAGCGAGGAACCGGGACAGTATGAAGCTTTCTTT.

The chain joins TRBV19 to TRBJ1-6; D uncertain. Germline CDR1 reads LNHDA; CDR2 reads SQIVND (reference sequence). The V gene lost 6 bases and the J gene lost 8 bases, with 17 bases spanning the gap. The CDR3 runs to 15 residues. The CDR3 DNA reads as TGTGCCAGTAGCCGGGCGGGGTTGTTCGATTCACCCCTCCACTTT. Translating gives CASSRAGLFDSPLHF.

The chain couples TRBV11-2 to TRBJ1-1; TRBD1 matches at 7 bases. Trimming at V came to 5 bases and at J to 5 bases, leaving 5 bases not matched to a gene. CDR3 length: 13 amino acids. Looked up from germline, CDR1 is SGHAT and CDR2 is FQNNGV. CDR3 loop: CASSQDRRTEAFF. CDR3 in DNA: TGTGCCAGCAGCCAGGACAGGAGGACTGAAGCTTTCTTT. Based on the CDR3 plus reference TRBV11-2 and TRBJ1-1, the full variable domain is EAGVAQSPRYKIIEKRQSVAFWCNPISGHATLYWYQQILGQGPKLLIQFQNNGVVDDSQLPKDRFSAERLKGVDSTLKIQPAKLEDSAVYLCASSQDRRTEAFFGQGTRLTVV.

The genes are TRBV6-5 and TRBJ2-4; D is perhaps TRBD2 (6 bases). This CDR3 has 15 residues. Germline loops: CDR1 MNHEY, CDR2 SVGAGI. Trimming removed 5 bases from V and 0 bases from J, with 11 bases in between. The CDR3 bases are TGTGCCAGCAGTAGCTCGGGGGTAGCCAAAAACATTCAGTACTTC. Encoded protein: CASSSSGVAKNIQYF.

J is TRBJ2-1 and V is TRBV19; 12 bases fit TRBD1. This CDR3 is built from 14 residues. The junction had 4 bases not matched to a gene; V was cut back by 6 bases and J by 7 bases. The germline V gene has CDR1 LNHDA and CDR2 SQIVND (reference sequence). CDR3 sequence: CASSRDRGLNEQFF. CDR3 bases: TGTGCCAGTAGCCGGGACAGGGGGCTGAATGAGCAGTTCTTC.

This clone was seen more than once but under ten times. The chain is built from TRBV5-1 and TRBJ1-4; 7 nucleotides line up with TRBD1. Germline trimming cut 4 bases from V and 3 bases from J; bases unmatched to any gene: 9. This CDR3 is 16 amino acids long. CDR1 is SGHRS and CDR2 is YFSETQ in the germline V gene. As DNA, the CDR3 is TGCGCCAGCAGCATATCCCTACAGGGGTCTAATGAAAAACTGTTTTTT. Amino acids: CASSISLQGSNEKLFF.

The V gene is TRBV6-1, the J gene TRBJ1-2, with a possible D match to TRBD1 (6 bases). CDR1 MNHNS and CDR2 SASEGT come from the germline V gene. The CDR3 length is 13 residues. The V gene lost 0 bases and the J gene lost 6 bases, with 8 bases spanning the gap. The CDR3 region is CASSEAPGDGYTF. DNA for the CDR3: TGTGCCAGCAGTGAAGCTCCAGGGGATGGCTACACCTTC.

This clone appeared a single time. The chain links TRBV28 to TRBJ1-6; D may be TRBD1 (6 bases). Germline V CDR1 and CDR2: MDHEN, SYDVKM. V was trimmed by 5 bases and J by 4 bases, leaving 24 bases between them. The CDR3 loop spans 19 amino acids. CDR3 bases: TGTGCCAGCAGTAGGGCGGGGGGGGCCCCATCCCCTTATAATTCACCCCTCCACTTT. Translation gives CASSRAGGAPSPYNSPLHF.

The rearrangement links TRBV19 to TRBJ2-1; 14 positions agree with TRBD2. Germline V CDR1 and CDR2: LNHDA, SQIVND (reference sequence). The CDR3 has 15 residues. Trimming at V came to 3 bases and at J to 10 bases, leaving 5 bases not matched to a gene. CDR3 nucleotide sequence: TGTGCCAGTAGTATCTCGGGGACTAGCGGGGGCGAGCAGTTCTTC. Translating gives CASSISGTSGGEQFF.

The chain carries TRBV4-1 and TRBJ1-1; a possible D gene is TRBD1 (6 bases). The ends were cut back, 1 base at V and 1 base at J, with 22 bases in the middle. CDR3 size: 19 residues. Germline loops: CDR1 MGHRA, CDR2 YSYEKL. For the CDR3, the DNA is TGCGCCAGCAGCCAAGGGGGGCCGGACGGAGCCTCCCGGAACACTGAAGCTTTCTTT. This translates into CASSQGGPDGASRNTEAFF.

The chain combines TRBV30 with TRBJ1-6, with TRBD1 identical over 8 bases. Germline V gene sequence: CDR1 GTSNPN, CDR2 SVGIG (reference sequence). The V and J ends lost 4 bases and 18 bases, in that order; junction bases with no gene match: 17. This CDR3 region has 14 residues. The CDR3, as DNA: TGTGCCTGGACCTCACAGGGGGATCTTAAAAAACCCCACTTT. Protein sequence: CAWTSQGDLKKPHF.

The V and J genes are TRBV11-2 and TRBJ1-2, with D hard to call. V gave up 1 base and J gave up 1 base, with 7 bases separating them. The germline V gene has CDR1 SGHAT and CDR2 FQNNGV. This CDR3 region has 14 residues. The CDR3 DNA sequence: TGTGCCAGCAGCTTAGGATCGGTTAACTATGGCTACACCTTC. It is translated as CASSLGSVNYGYTF.

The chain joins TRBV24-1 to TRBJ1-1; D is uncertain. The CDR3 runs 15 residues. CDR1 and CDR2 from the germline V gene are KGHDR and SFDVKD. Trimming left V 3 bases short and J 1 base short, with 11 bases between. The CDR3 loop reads CATSDANSRNTEAFF. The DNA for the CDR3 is TGTGCCACCAGTGATGCGAACAGCAGGAACACTGAAGCTTTCTTT.

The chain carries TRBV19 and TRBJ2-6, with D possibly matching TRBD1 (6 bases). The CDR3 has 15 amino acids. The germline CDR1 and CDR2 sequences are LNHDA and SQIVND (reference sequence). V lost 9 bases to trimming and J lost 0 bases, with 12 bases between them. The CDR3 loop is CASTDRSSGANVLTF. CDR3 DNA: TGTGCCAGCACCGACAGGAGCTCTGGGGCCAACGTCCTGACTTTC.

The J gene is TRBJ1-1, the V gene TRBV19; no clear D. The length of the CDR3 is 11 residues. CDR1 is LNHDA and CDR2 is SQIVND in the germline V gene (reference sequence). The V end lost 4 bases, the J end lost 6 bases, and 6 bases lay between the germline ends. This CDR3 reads CASSRGSEAFF. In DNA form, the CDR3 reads TGTGCCAGTAGTAGAGGTTCTGAAGCTTTCTTT.

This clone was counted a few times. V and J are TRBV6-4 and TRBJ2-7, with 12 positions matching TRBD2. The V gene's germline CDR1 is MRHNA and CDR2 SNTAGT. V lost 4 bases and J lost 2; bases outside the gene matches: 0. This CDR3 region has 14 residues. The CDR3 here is CASSASGGAYEQYF. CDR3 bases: TGTGCCAGCAGTGCTAGCGGGGGGGCCTACGAGCAGTACTTC.

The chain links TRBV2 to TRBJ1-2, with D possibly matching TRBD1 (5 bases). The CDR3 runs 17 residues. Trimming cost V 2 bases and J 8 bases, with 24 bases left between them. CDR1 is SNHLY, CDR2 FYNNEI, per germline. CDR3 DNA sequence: TGTGCCAGCAGTGAAATAGCTTTTATGGGGCAGGTCGGAGGCTACACCTTC. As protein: CASSEIAFMGQVGGYTF.

CDR3 loop: CASSPLEGGGTEAFF. CDR3 coding DNA: TGTGCCAGCAGCCCACTCGAGGGGGGGGGCACTGAAGCTTTCTTT. This chain links TRBV9 with TRBJ1-1; a possible D gene is TRBD1 (6 bases). Germline assignment: CDR1 SGDLS and CDR2 YYNGEE. This CDR3 has 15 amino acids. V was cut by 4 bases and J by 4 bases, with 17 bases left in between.

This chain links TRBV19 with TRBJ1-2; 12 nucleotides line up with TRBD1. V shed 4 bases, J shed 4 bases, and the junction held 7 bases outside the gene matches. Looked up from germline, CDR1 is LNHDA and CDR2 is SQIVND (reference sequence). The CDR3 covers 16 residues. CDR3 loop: CASSNTGQGAIYGYTF. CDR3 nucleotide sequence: TGTGCCAGTAGTAATACGGGACAGGGGGCAATCTATGGCTACACCTTC.

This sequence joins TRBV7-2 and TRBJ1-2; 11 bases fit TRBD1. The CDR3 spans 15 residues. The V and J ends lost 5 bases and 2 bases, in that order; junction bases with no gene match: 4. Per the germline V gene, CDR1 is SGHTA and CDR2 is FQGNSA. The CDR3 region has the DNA TGTGCCAGCAGCCCCAGGACAGGGGGCAACTATGGCTACACCTTC. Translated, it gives CASSPRTGGNYGYTF.

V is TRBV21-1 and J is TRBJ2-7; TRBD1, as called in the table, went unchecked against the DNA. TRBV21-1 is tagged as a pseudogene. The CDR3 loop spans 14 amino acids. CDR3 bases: TGTGCCAGCAGCAATCATACAGGAACCTACGAGCAGTACTTC. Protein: CASSNHTGTYEQYF.

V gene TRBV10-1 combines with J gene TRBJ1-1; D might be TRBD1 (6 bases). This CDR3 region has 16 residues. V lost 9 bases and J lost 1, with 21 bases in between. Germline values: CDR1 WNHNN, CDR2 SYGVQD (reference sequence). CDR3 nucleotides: TGCGCCAGAGGCCGGACAGATCGCAAATCGAACACTGAAGCTTTCTTT. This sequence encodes CARGRTDRKSNTEAFF.